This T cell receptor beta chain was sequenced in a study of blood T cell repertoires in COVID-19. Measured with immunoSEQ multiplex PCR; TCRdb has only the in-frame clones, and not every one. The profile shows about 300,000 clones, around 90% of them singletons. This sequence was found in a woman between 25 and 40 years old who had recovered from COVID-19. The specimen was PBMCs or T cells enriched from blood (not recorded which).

The CDR3 sequence is CASSEASGTNTGELFF. CDR3 DNA sequence: TGTGCCAGCAGTGAAGCTAGCGGGACCAACACCGGGGAGCTGTTTTTT. The rearrangement joins TRBV2 to TRBJ2-2, with 8 bases matching TRBD2. The CDR3 covers 16 residues. Germline loops: CDR1 SNHLY, CDR2 FYNNEI. V lost 0 bases, J lost 2 bases, and 2 bases stayed unmatched.